The source of this T cell receptor beta chain is a study of blood T cell repertoires in COVID-19. About the research overall: COVID-19 samples, acute and convalescent, were from the United States, Italy and Spain.

V shed 7 bases and J shed 1 base, with 10 bases lying between them. CDR1 is LNHDA and CDR2 is SQIVND in the germline V gene (reference sequence). This CDR3 spans 13 amino acids. TCRdb's copy holds only in-frame clones and misses some; the assay was immunoSEQ multiplex PCR. Of roughly 50,000 clones in the sample, roughly nine tenths were seen once. The V and J genes are TRBV19 and TRBJ1-2, with D unclear. Sequencing was performed on peripheral blood. This receptor was taken from a man between 65 and 79 years old with acute or convalescent COVID-19. CDR3: CASTQTSNYGYTF. As DNA, the CDR3 is TGTGCCAGTACCCAGACAAGTAACTATGGCTACACCTTC.